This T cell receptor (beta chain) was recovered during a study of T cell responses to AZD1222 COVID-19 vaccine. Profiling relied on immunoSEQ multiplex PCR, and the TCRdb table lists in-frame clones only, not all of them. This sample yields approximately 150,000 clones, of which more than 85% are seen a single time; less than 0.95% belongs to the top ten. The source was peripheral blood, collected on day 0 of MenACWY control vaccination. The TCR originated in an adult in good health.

For the CDR3, the DNA is TGTGCCAGCAGTCCCCGACAGGGCAACAATCAGCCCCAGCATTTT. Protein: CASSPRQGNNQPQHF. The chain links TRBV6-5 to TRBJ1-5, with 7 bases lining up with TRBD1. V shed 5 bases, J shed 3 bases, and the junction held 7 bases outside the gene matches. Germline CDR1 is MNHEY and CDR2 is SVGAGI. The CDR3 runs 15 residues.